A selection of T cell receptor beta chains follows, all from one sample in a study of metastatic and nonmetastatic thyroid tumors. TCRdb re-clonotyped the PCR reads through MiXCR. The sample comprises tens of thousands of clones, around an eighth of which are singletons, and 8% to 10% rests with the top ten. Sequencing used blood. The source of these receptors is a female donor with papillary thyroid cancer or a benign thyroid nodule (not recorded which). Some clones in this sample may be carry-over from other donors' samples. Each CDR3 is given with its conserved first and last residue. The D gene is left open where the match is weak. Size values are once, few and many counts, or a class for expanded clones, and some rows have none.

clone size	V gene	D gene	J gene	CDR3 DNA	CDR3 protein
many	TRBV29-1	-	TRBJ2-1	TGCAGCGCCCAAGGATTAGCGCCATACAATGAGCAGTTCTTC	CSAQGLAPYNEQFF
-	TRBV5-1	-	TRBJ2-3	TGCGCCAGCAGCTTGGAAGGCACAGATACGCAGTATTTT	CASSLEGTDTQYF
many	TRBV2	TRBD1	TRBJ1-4	TGTGCCAGCCGGGACAGGTTGGTTGAAAAACTGTTTTTT	CASRDRLVEKLFF
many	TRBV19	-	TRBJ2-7	TGTGCCAGTAGTATAGGAACAGGGCTCTACGAGCAGTACTTC	CASSIGTGLYEQYF
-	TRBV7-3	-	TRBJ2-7	TGTGCCAGCAGCTTAGGCAGGGGTAACTACGAGCAGTACTTC	CASSLGRGNYEQYF
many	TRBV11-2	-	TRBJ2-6	TGTGCCAGCAGCTTATTCGCTTGGGCAGGGTCTTACGGGGCCAACGTCCTGACTTTC	CASSLFAWAGSYGANVLTF
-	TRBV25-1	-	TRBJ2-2	TGTGCCAGCAGTCGGAGAGCCGGGGAGCTGTTTTTT	CASSRRAGELFF
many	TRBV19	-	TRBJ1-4	TGTGCCAGTAGTGCAGGGGAGGGAGGCGAAAAACTGTTTTTT	CASSAGEGGEKLFF
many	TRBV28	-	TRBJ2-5	TGTGCCAGCACCACCCCGGGGGACAGAATCCAAGAGACCCAGTACTTC	CASTTPGDRIQETQYF
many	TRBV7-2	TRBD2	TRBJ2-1	TGTGCCAGCAGCTTGGGCGGAGCGGGAGGCCCCTCCTACAATGAGCAGTTCTTC	CASSLGGAGGPSYNEQFF
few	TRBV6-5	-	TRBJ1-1	TGTGCCAGCACTTTCGATAGGGGGGAGACTGAAGCTTTCTTT	CASTFDRGETEAFF
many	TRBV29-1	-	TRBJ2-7	TGCAGCGTGGGGAGTCCCTCCTACGAGCAGTACTTC	CSVGSPSYEQYF
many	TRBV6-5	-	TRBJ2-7	TGTGCCAGCAGTTACTCAAGTTCCCCCGAGCAGTACTTC	CASSYSSSPEQYF
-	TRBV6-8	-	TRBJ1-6	TGTGCCAGCATCCTAGACTCCTATAATTCACCCCTCCACTTT	CASILDSYNSPLHF
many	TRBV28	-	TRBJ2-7	TGTGCCAGCAGTCCATCTGTCGGGGGGCGATTGTACGAGCAGTACTTC	CASSPSVGGRLYEQYF
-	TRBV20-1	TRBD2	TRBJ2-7	TGCAGTGCAAAGACTAGCGGGGGGGCGAACCACGAGCAGTACTTC	CSAKTSGGANHEQYF
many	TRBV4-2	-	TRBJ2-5	TGTGCCAGCAGCCGTCCAGGTGGGGAGACCCAGTACTTC	CASSRPGGETQYF
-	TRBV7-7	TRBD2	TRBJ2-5	TGTGCTAGCAGCTTAAACTTTGGTAGCGGGGTGCAAGAGACCCAGTACTTC	CASSLNFGSGVQETQYF
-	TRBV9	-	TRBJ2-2	TGTGCCAGCGAGGGGACCGGCGGGGAGCTGTTTTTT	CASEGTGGELFF
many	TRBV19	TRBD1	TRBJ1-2	TGTGCCAGTAGTCCGGGACAGGGTTTCTATGGCTACACCTTC	CASSPGQGFYGYTF
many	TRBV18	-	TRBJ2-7	TGTGCCAGCTCACCGCAAACAGGGGGGGCTCCTACAGAGCAGTACTTC	CASSPQTGGAPTEQYF
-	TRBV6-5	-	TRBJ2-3	TGTGCCAGCAGTTACTCGATTCCGTCGGGGGCAGATACGCAGTATTTT	CASSYSIPSGADTQYF
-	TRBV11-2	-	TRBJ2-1	TGTGCCAGCAGACCACTCGGGCCGTTGGGCTCCTACAATGAGCAGTTCTTC	CASRPLGPLGSYNEQFF
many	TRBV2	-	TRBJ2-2	TGTGCCAGCAGTGATCGTATTTCGAACACCGGGGAGCTGTTTTTT	CASSDRISNTGELFF
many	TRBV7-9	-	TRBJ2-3	TGTGCCAGCAGTTCCATACAGGGCGGGGGTACGCAGTATTTT	CASSSIQGGGTQYF
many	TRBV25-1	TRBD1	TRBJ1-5	TGTGCCAGCACCGGACAGGGATACAATCAGCCCCAGCATTTT	CASTGQGYNQPQHF
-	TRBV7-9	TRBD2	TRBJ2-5	TGTGCCAGCAGCTCAGGGACTAGCGGGAGGTCTGAGACCCAGTACTTC	CASSSGTSGRSETQYF
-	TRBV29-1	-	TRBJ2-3	TGCAGTGTTGAACCTGGCGGAGATACGCAGTATTTT	CSVEPGGDTQYF
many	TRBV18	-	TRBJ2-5	TGTGCCAGCTCACCACCCAAAACGGCCCAAGAGACCCAGTACTTC	CASSPPKTAQETQYF
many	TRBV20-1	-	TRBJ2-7	TGCAGTGCGGAGGGGGGAGGGAGAATCTACGAGCAGTACTTC	CSAEGGGRIYEQYF
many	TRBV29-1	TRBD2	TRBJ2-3	TGCAGCGTTGACCAACTAGCGGAATTCACAGATACGCAGTATTTT	CSVDQLAEFTDTQYF
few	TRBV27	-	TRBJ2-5	TGTGCCAGCAGCCTCCGGGTACTCGGCGGGGAGACCCAGTACTTC	CASSLRVLGGETQYF
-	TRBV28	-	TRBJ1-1	TGTGCCAGCAGTTTATTGGAGGGGACAATGGGTGAAGCTTTCTTT	CASSLLEGTMGEAFF
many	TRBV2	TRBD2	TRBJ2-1	TGTGCCAGCAAAGCGGGAGGGTTCAATGAGCAGTTCTTC	CASKAGGFNEQFF
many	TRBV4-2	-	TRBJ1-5	TGTGCCAGCAGCCAAGAAGAAGAGGGCTATCAGCCCCAGCATTTT	CASSQEEEGYQPQHF